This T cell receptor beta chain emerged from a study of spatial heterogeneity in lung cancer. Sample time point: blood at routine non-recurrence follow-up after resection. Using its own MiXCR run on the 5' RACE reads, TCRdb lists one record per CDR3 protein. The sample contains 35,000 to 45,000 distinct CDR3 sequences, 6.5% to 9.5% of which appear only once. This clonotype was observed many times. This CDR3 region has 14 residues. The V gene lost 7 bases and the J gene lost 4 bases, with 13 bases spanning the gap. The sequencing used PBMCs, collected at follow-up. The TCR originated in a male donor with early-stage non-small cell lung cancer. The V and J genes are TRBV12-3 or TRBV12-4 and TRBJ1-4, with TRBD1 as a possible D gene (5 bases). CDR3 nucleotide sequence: TGTGCCAGCACCGTAGGGACCTTTAATGAAAAACTGTTTTTT. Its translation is CASTVGTFNEKLFF.